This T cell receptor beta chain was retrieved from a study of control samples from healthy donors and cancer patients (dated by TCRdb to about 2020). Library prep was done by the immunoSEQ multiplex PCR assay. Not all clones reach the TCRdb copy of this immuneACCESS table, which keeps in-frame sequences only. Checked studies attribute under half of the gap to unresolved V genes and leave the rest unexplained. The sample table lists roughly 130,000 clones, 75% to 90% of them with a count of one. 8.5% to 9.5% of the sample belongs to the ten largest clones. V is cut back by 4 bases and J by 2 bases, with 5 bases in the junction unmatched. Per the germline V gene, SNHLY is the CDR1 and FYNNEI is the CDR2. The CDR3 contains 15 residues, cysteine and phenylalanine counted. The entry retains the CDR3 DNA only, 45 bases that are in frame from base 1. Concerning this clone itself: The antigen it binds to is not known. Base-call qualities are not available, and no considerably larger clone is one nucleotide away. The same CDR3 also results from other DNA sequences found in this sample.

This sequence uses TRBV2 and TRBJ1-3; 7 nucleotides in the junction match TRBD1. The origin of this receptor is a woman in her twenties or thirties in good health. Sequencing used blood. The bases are TGTGCCAGCAGTGGTGGACAGGCTACTGGAAACACCATATATTTT. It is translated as CASSGGQATGNTIYF. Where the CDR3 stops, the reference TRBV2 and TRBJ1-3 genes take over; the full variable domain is EPEVTQTPSHQVTQMGQEVILRCVPISNHLYFYWYRQILGQKVEFLVSFYNNEISEKSEIFDDQFSVERPDGSNFTLKIRSTKLEDSAMYFCASSGGQATGNTIYFGEGSWLTVV.